The rows below give T cell receptor beta chains drawn from one sample of a study of post-analysis software for immune sequencing data. TCRdb used MiXCR to reprocess the PCR reads, holding one entry per CDR3 protein. There are approximately 570,000 distinct CDR3 sequences in the sample; around 47% occur only once, and under 2% lies in the top ten. Sequenced: blood. Receptor source: a girl aged 10 to 17 with multiple sclerosis. The CDR3 runs from the conserved cysteine through the conserved F or W. The order of the fields is J gene, clone size, V gene, CDR3 protein. Clone size is stated in some rows and not others, as once, few, many or a class when expanded.

J gene: TRBJ2-5
clone size: few
V gene: TRBV29-1
CDR3 protein: CSVEGGPSGTKETQYF

J gene: TRBJ1-4
clone size: NA
V gene: TRBV20-1
CDR3 protein: CSAGDSTTNEKLFF

J gene: TRBJ2-7
clone size: NA
V gene: TRBV20-1
CDR3 protein: CSALGGQGSYEQYF

J gene: TRBJ2-3
clone size: NA
V gene: TRBV12-3/TRBV12-4
CDR3 protein: CASRPRLAGEPLGKDTQYF

J gene: TRBJ1-1
clone size: NA
V gene: TRBV3-1
CDR3 protein: CASSQDNAPGTEAFF

J gene: TRBJ2-7
clone size: few
V gene: TRBV12-3/TRBV12-4
CDR3 protein: CASGEGVGAVRYEQYF

J gene: TRBJ2-7
clone size: NA
V gene: TRBV4-1
CDR3 protein: CASSAGPGATYEQYF

J gene: TRBJ2-7
clone size: NA
V gene: TRBV4-1
CDR3 protein: CASSPWTSSYEQYF

J gene: TRBJ2-1
clone size: NA
V gene: TRBV5-4
CDR3 protein: CASSFKTSGTDEQFF

J gene: TRBJ2-5
clone size: NA
V gene: TRBV20-1
CDR3 protein: CSAWQSGEETQYF

J gene: TRBJ2-7
clone size: NA
V gene: TRBV29-1
CDR3 protein: CSVQGDSPYEQYF

J gene: TRBJ1-1
clone size: NA
V gene: TRBV20-1
CDR3 protein: CSARGGQLNTEAFF

J gene: TRBJ2-3
clone size: few
V gene: TRBV11-2
CDR3 protein: CASSLPRGDTQYF

J gene: TRBJ2-3
clone size: few
V gene: TRBV20-1
CDR3 protein: CSANGGGTSTDTQYF

J gene: TRBJ1-3
clone size: once
V gene: TRBV12-3/TRBV12-4
CDR3 protein: CASSFMSGGSGNTIYF

J gene: TRBJ2-1
clone size: few
V gene: TRBV7-9
CDR3 protein: CASSLLEIPYNEQFF

J gene: TRBJ2-5
clone size: few
V gene: TRBV6-6
CDR3 protein: CASSRKGALKEETQYF

J gene: TRBJ1-2
clone size: few
V gene: TRBV10-3
CDR3 protein: CAIRAQGDYGYTF

J gene: TRBJ2-3
clone size: NA
V gene: TRBV12-3/TRBV12-4
CDR3 protein: CASSFAGVSTDTQYF

J gene: TRBJ2-5
clone size: NA
V gene: TRBV6-5
CDR3 protein: CASSRAVGAGVETQYF

J gene: TRBJ2-1
clone size: NA
V gene: TRBV5-1
CDR3 protein: CASSLGNSGRGAGFF

J gene: TRBJ2-4
clone size: NA
V gene: TRBV24-1
CDR3 protein: CATSDSDWASGKNIQYF

J gene: TRBJ2-3
clone size: NA
V gene: TRBV9
CDR3 protein: CASSVNPGGTDTQYF

J gene: TRBJ1-4
clone size: NA
V gene: TRBV7-9
CDR3 protein: CASSYGPGPYEKLFF

J gene: TRBJ2-1
clone size: NA
V gene: TRBV10-3
CDR3 protein: CATRTSGGTKEQFF

J gene: TRBJ1-4
clone size: NA
V gene: TRBV14
CDR3 protein: CASSQGQLFGEKLFF

J gene: TRBJ1-1
clone size: NA
V gene: TRBV5-1
CDR3 protein: CASSFGGSYTEAFF

J gene: TRBJ2-5
clone size: few
V gene: TRBV5-1
CDR3 protein: CASSPGEVKETQYF

J gene: TRBJ2-5
clone size: NA
V gene: TRBV3-1
CDR3 protein: CASTTAGARGETQYF